The rows below give T cell receptor beta chains drawn from one sample of a study of T-cell reconstitution after alpha-beta-depleted transplantation in children. Via MiXCR, TCRdb re-called the PCR reads, giving one row per CDR3 protein. The table shows 250,000 to 400,000 distinct CDR3 sequences, with approximately 23% occurring only once. The input for sequencing was PBMCs, mostly from graft donor cells, taken 180 days after TCRalphabeta/CD19-depleted stem cell transplant. These receptors originate from a male patient aged 10 to 17 who had a stem cell transplant for acute lymphoblastic leukemia, so the T cells may come from the graft donor. CDR3s leave out the opening cysteine and the closing phenylalanine or tryptophan.

>TRBV7-3
ASSSLPSGRGDFEQF
>TRBV18
ASSSTGTRSVNEQF
>TRBV2
ASSDPPSAYEQY
>TRBV7-2
ASSSLFRTDTQY
>TRBV6-5
ASSYSDRGADTQY
>TRBV5-1
ASSLQEDTDTQY
>TRBV5-1
ASSFIWASSYNEQF
>TRBV11-2
ASSLVKNIQY
>TRBV6-1
ASSAGRLAGGTYNEQF
>TRBV20-1
SAGFRGSNQPQH
>TRBV5-6
ASSFVFTPSDTQY
>TRBV27
ASSFEGHAYEQY
>TRBV6-1
ASSEEVWSYGYT
>TRBV6-5
ASRTGNEQF
>TRBV24-1
ATASGVIETQY
>TRBV27
ASSLSRPGRAGGETQY
>TRBV20-1
SARSYLAGGGGSRETQY
>TRBV7-9
ASSRVSPLH
>TRBV11-2
ASSLGGRRLADSGNTIY
>TRBV6-2/TRBV6-3
ASTLAGSYNEQF
>TRBV2
ASKGDTVTYEQY
>TRBV27
ASSPRGQGSGKNNEQF
>TRBV6-5
ASKPSATDTQY
>TRBV5-1
ASSLRTSGRAESYNEQF
>TRBV7-8
ASSLNLRLNTEAF
>TRBV12-3/TRBV12-4
ASSPPGTGNYEQY
>TRBV27
ASSLRGGRTDTQY
>TRBV5-1
ASTLGNLYNEQF
>TRBV11-2
ASSLVSTQY
>TRBV3-1
ASSLGPGAYEQY
>TRBV9
ANKIGDRVVYEQY
>TRBV4-2
ASSPGGQGLTYEQY
>TRBV20-1
SASPYRRGGGNTIY